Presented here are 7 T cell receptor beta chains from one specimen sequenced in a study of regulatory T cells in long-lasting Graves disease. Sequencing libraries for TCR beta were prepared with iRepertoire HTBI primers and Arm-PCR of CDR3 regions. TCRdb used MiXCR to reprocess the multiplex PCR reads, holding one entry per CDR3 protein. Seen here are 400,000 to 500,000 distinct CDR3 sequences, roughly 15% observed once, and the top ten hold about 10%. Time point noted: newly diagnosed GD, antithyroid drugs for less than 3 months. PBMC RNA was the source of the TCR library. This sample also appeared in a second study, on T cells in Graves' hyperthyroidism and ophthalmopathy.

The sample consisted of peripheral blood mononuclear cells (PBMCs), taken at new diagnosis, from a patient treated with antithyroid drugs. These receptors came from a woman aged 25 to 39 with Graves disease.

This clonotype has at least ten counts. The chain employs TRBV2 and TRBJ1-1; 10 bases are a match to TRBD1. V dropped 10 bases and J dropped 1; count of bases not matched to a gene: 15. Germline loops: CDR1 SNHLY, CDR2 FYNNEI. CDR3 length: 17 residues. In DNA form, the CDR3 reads TGTGCCACTACCCCCGGACAGGGGGTTCTGCCGAACACTGAAGCTTTCTTT. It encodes CATTPGQGVLPNTEAFF.

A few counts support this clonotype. The CDR3 DNA follows: TGTGCCAGCAGCACTAATCCCAGATCGGCCCCCTACAATGAGCAGTTCTTC. Protein product: CASSTNPRSAPYNEQFF. The chain carries TRBV7-9 and TRBJ2-1; D is undetermined. Germline CDR1 reads SEHNR; CDR2 reads FQNEAQ (reference sequence). The CDR3 length is 17 residues. Trimming pared 5 bases from V and 2 bases from J, leaving 19 bases between.

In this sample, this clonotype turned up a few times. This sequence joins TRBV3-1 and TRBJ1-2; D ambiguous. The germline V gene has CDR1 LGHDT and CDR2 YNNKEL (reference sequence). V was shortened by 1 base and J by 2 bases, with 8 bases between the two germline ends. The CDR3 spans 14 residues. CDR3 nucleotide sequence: TGTGCCAGCAGCCAAGTTACCAGCAACTATGGCTACACCTTC. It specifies CASSQVTSNYGYTF. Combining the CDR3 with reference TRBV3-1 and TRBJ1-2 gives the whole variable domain DTAVSQTPKYLVTQMGNDKSIKCEQNLGHDTMYWYKQDSKKFLKIMFSYNNKELIINETVPNRFSPKSPDKAHLNLHINSLELGDSAVYFCASSQVTSNYGYTFGSGTRLTVV.

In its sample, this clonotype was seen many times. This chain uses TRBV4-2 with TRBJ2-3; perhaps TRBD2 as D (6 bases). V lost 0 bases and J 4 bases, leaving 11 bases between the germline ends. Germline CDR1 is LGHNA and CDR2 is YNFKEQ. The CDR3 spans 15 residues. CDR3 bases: TGTGCCAGCAGCCAAGATATTACTAGCCCAGATACGCAGTATTTT. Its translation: CASSQDITSPDTQYF.

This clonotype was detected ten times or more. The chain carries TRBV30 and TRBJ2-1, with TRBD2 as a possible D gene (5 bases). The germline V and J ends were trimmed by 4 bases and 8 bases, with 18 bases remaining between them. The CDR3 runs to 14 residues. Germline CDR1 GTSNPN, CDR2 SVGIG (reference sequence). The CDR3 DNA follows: TGTGCCTGGACCCGGGGAGCCGGGCTCGATGAGCAGTTCTTC. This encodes CAWTRGAGLDEQFF.

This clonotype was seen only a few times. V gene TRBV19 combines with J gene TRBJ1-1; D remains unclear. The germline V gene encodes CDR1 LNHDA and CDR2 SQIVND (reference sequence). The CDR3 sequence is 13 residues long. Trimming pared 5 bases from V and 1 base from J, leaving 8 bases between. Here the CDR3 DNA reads TGTGCCAGTAGTTCTTTCACGAACACTGAAGCTTTCTTT. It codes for CASSSFTNTEAFF.

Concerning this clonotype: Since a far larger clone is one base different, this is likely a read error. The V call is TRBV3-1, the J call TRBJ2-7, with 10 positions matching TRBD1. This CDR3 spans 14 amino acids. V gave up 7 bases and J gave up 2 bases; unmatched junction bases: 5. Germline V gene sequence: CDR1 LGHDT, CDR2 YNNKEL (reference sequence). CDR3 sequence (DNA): TGTGCCAGCAAAGCCGGGACAGGGGCCTACGAGCAGTACTTC. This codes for CASKAGTGAYEQYF.